A single sample is the source of the 14 T cell receptor beta chains below, sequenced in a study of graft-versus-host responses after intestinal transplantation. These TCRs are of unknown antigen specificity. Some clones are missing from TCRdb's copy, which holds only in-frame ones; the method was immunoSEQ multiplex PCR. The sample holds some 120,000 clones; about 92% are singletons and the top ten take 1.2%. The sample here was unstimulated CD8+ T cells sorted from spleen or lymph node cells, taken before transplant. The receptors shown here come from a human donor who was the organ donor for an intestinal transplant.

The chain employs TRBV27 and TRBJ2-5, with TRBD1 identical over 8 bases. Germline V lookup: CDR1 MNHEY, CDR2 SMNVEV (reference sequence). The trim removed 4 bases at V and 5 bases at J, leaving 6 bases unmatched. CDR3 size: 14 residues. The CDR3 DNA follows: TGTGCCAGCAGTTCAGGACAGGGCCGGGAGACCCAGTACTTC. Amino acids: CASSSGQGRETQYF.

Only one count was recorded for this clone. The chain is built from TRBV4-1 and TRBJ2-1; D is possibly TRBD1 or TRBD2 (5 bases each). CDR3 length equals 12 residues. Germline-derived CDR1 and CDR2 are MGHRA and YSYEKL. Deletions cut 8 bases from V and 8 bases from J, with 13 bases between. The CDR3 DNA sequence: TGCGCCAGCTCCGAAGTGGGGGATGAGCAGTTCTTC. This gives the protein CASSEVGDEQFF.

The V gene is TRBV5-6, the J gene TRBJ1-1; no reliable D call. The ends were cut back, 6 bases at V and 2 bases at J, with 20 bases in the middle. Germline-derived CDR1 and CDR2 are SGHDT and YYEEEE. This CDR3 spans 16 amino acids. The CDR3 reads CASTPGLDPTNTEAFF. CDR3 DNA sequence: TGTGCCAGCACCCCGGGCCTAGACCCCACTAACACTGAAGCTTTCTTT.

The chain links TRBV9 to TRBJ2-7; 10 positions agree with TRBD2. J was trimmed by 3 bases and V by 1 base; bases with no gene match: 4. CDR3 length: 15 residues. Germline V gene data show CDR1 as SGDLS and CDR2 as YYNGEE. This CDR3 reads CASSVSASGSYEQYF. The CDR3 bases are TGTGCCAGCAGCGTAAGTGCTAGCGGGAGCTACGAGCAGTACTTC.

The chain employs TRBV5-1 and TRBJ2-3; D call uncertain. The V end lost 4 bases, the J end lost 2 bases, and 11 bases lay between the germline ends. The germline gives CDR1 SGHRS, CDR2 YFSETQ. This CDR3 is built from 14 residues. The CDR3 protein is CASSPGRPTDTQYF. The CDR3 region has the DNA TGCGCCAGCAGCCCCGGGCGCCCCACAGATACGCAGTATTTT.

The chain couples TRBV4-1 to TRBJ2-2; D is uncertain. Germline V gives CDR1 MGHRA, CDR2 YSYEKL. This CDR3 has 14 amino acids. The V end was cut by 1 base, the J end by 4 bases, with 7 bases between. The CDR3 region is CASSQVGVTGELFF. The CDR3 DNA follows: TGCGCCAGCAGCCAAGTTGGGGTCACCGGGGAGCTGTTTTTT.

J is TRBJ2-1 and V is TRBV7-8; D is possibly TRBD1 (6 bases). This CDR3 is built from 15 residues. CDR1 is SGHVS and CDR2 is FQNEAQ in the germline V gene. V was pared by 3 bases and J by 1 base, with 10 bases between. DNA for the CDR3: TGTGCCAGCAGCTTTCAGGGGAAGTCCTACAATGAGCAGTTCTTC. It codes for CASSFQGKSYNEQFF.

V gene TRBV28 combines with J gene TRBJ2-3; 9 positions match TRBD2. V lost 2 bases, J lost 4 bases, and 4 bases stayed unmatched. The germline V gene encodes CDR1 MDHEN and CDR2 SYDVKM. CDR3 length: 15 amino acids. CDR3 sequence (DNA): TGTGCCAGCAGTTTACTTAGCGGGAGTTCAGATACGCAGTATTTT. The encoded protein is CASSLLSGSSDTQYF. Full variable domain (rest looked up from reference TRBV28 and TRBJ2-3): DVKVTQSSRYLVKRTGEKVFLECVQDMDHENMFWYRQDPGLGLRLIYFSYDVKMKEKGDIPEGYSVSREKKERFSLILESASTNQTSMYLCASSLLSGSSDTQYFGPGTRLTVL.

The chain uses TRBV28 and TRBJ2-7; D possibly corresponds to TRBD2 (6 bases). Germline loops: CDR1 MDHEN, CDR2 SYDVKM. Trimming took off 4 bases at V and 4 bases at J, with 14 bases between the two ends. The CDR3 consists of 14 residues. CDR3 loop: CASSWGGLGYEQYF. The CDR3 nucleotides are TGTGCCAGCAGTTGGGGAGGTTTGGGGTACGAGCAGTACTTC.

The chain is built from TRBV6-6 and TRBJ1-2; the D is unclear. V dropped 2 bases and J dropped 8 bases, with 12 bases sitting between them. CDR3 length equals 13 residues. The germline gives CDR1 MNHNY, CDR2 SVGAGI (reference sequence). CDR3 amino acids: CASSYGPLGGYTF. The CDR3, as DNA: TGTGCCAGCAGTTACGGGCCCCTTGGGGGCTACACCTTC.

The chain employs TRBV9 and TRBJ2-1; the match to TRBD1 covers 9 bases. There are 16 residues in the CDR3. Per the germline V gene, CDR1 is SGDLS and CDR2 is YYNGEE. Losses at the gene ends were 4 bases for V and 8 bases for J; bases not matched to a gene: 13. Here the CDR3 reads CASSSHPGQGLDEQFF. DNA of the CDR3: TGTGCCAGCAGCTCGCACCCGGGACAGGGTTTGGATGAGCAGTTCTTC.

The chain employs TRBV5-1 and TRBJ1-5; 8 positions match TRBD1. The CDR3 loop spans 15 amino acids. V lost 0 bases, J lost 7 bases, and 6 bases stayed unmatched. Germline lookup yields CDR1 SGHRS and CDR2 YFSETQ. The CDR3 sequence is CASSLGQGLSQPQHF. In DNA, the CDR3 is TGCGCCAGCAGCTTGGGACAGGGGCTCAGCCAGCCCCAGCATTTT.

The chain has TRBV7-8 and TRBJ2-3; 9 nucleotides align to TRBD2. CDR1 SGHVS and CDR2 FQNEAQ come from the germline V gene. The CDR3 consists of 13 residues. Trimming removed 5 bases from V and 11 bases from J; junction bases left unmatched: 8. The CDR3 DNA follows: TGTGCCAGCAGCGCGGGAGGGCCTACGGGGCAGTATTTT. Its protein is CASSAGGPTGQYF. Supplemented by reference TRBV7-8 and TRBJ2-3, the full variable domain reads GAGVSQSPRYKVAKRGQDVALRCDPISGHVSLFWYQQALGQGPEFLTYFQNEAQLDKSGLPSDRFFAERPEGSVSTLKIQRTQQEDSAVYLCASSAGGPTGQYFGPGTRLTVL.

V and J are TRBV29-1 and TRBJ2-2; no firm D call. The V gene lost 0 bases and the J gene lost 6 bases, with 5 bases spanning the gap. Germline CDR1 and CDR2: SQVTM and ANQGSEA. The CDR3 length is 12 residues. This CDR3 reads CSVEDWAGELFF. CDR3 sequence (DNA): TGCAGCGTTGAAGATTGGGCCGGGGAGCTGTTTTTT.